Sequencing of this T cell receptor beta chain was carried out in a study of blood T cell repertoires in COVID-19. In the authors' workflow: Reference gene primer amplification yielded estimated nucleated cell counts. Sequencing was performed with immunoSEQ multiplex PCR; in TCRdb, only in-frame clones are kept and a portion is missing. Clone size and the V and J calls come from that table; the DNA yielded D and trimming. This sample has roughly 100,000 clones; 90% occur once, and the top ten carry over 5%. The CDR3 consists of 13 residues. V was pared by 4 bases and J by 7 bases, with 7 bases of the junction left unmatched. Seattle participants joined during active infection and were tracked over time.

The receptor was isolated from a young man with COVID-19, enrolled during active disease. The chain recombines TRBV12-3 or TRBV12-4 with TRBJ2-7, with 7 bases aligning to TRBD2. The sequenced material came from peripheral blood. CDR3 sequence: CASSSSGAREQYF. CDR3 nucleotides: TGTGCCAGCAGTTCCAGCGGGGCGCGGGAGCAGTACTTC.